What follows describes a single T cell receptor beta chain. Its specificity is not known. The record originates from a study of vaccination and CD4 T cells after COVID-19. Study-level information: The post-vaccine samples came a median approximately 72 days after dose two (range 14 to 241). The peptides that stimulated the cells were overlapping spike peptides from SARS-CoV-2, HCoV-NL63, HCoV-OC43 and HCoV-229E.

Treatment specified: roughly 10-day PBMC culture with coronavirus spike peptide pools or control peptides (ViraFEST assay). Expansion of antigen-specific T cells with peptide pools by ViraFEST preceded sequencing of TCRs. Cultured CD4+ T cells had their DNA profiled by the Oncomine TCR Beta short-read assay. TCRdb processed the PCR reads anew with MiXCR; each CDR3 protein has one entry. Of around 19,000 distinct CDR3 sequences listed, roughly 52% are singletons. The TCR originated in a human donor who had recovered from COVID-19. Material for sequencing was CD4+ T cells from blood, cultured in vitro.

The chain's CDR3 is CASRKLAGGPDIQYF. The CDR3, as DNA: TGTGCCAGTAGGAAACTAGCGGGAGGGCCAGACATTCAGTACTTC. V and J are TRBV19 and TRBJ2-4; 13 bases map to TRBD2. The V gene's germline CDR1 is LNHDA and CDR2 SQIVND (reference sequence). The CDR3 contains 15 residues. The V gene end was trimmed by 6 bases and the J gene end by 8 bases; junction bases not matched to a gene: 7.